This T cell receptor beta chain was recorded in a study of blood T cell repertoires in COVID-19. This CDR3 spans 14 amino acids. The germline V gene has CDR1 MGHDK and CDR2 SYGVNS. V was shortened by 5 bases and J by 7 bases, with 17 bases between the two germline ends. Methods used by the authors: For nucleated cells, counts were estimated from reference gene primer amplification. TCRdb's copy holds only in-frame clones and misses some; the assay was immunoSEQ multiplex PCR. Clone size and V and J calls were adopted from that table, with D and trimming inferred from the DNA. The repertoire includes around 100,000 clones, 84% of them detected once, and 9.5% to 10% sits in the top ten.

The TCR originated in a man aged 35-49 years with active or convalescent COVID-19. This chain joins TRBV25-1 and TRBJ1-1; D may be TRBD1 (5 bases). Sequencing was performed on peripheral blood. The CDR3 DNA reads TGTGCCAGCAGTTCAATGGGGGGTGAACATGAAGCTTTCTTT. Translating it yields CASSSMGGEHEAFF.